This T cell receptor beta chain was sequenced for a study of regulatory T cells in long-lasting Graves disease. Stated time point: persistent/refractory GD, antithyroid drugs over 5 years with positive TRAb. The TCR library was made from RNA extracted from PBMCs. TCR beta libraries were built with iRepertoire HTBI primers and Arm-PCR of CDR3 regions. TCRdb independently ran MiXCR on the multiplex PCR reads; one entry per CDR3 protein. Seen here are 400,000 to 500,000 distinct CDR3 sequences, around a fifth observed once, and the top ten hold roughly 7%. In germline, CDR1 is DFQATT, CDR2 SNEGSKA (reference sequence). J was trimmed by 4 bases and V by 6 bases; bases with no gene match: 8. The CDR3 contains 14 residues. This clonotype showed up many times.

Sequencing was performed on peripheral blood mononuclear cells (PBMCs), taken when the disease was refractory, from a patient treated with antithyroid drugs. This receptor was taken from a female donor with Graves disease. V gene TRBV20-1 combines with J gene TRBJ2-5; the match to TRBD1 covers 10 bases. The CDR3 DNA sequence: TGCAGTGCAACCGGGGACAGGGGACGAGAGACCCAGTACTTC. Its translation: CSATGDRGRETQYF.